The 14 T cell receptor beta chains below come from one sample, sequenced in a study of early T cells in non-severe SARS-CoV-2 infection. TCRdb fed the 5' RACE reads into MiXCR, producing one record per CDR3 protein. The sample comprises 43,000 or so distinct CDR3 sequences, under 9.5% of which are singletons, and around 7.9% rests with the top ten. Sequenced material: whole blood. These receptor sequences come from an adult who was a healthcare worker with PCR-confirmed SARS-CoV-2 infection or an uninfected control (not recorded which).

J is TRBJ2-1 and V is TRBV24-1; perhaps D is TRBD1 or TRBD2 (6 bases each). V lost 9 bases and J 1 base, leaving 15 bases between the germline ends. CDR1 is KGHDR and CDR2 is SFDVKD in the germline V gene. The CDR3 loop spans 15 amino acids. The CDR3 sequence: CATGDTRGSYNEQFF. The CDR3 nucleotides read TGTGCCACCGGGGACACTCGGGGGTCCTACAATGAGCAGTTCTTC.

This clonotype was seen repeatedly, ten times or more. V usage is TRBV20-1 and J usage is TRBJ1-5; 8 nucleotides align to TRBD1. The CDR3 spans 12 residues. V lost 5 bases, J lost 6 bases, and 3 bases stayed unmatched. Germline CDR1 is DFQATT and CDR2 is SNEGSKA (reference sequence). CDR3 DNA: TGCAGTGCTTTGACAGGGGTTCAGCCCCAGCATTTT. This encodes CSALTGVQPQHF.

This clonotype has a handful of counts. This chain joins TRBV28 and TRBJ2-7; D tentatively fits TRBD1 or TRBD2 (5 bases each). CDR1 MDHEN and CDR2 SYDVKM come from the germline V gene. CDR3 length: 14 residues. V was clipped by 3 bases and J by 7 bases, with 16 bases between them. The CDR3 region is CASSLPRGPGEQYF. CDR3 sequence (DNA): TGTGCCAGCAGTTTGCCGAGGGGCCCCGGGGAGCAGTACTTC.

This clonotype was counted many times. This sequence joins TRBV10-3 and TRBJ2-3, with TRBD1 as a possible D gene (5 bases). The length of the CDR3 is 15 residues. Trimming removed 6 bases at V and 4 bases at J, with 17 bases between. Germline V gives CDR1 ENHRY, CDR2 SYGVKD. The CDR3 loop reads CAIRRLGQGPDTQYF. Here the CDR3 DNA reads TGTGCCATCAGACGTTTAGGCCAGGGCCCAGATACGCAGTATTTT.

This clonotype has ten or more counts. V and J are TRBV7-9 and TRBJ1-1; D is unclear. Germline loops: CDR1 SEHNR, CDR2 FQNEAQ (reference sequence). This CDR3 is 13 amino acids long. Trimming took off 1 base at V and 4 bases at J, with 7 bases between the two ends. The DNA of the CDR3 is TGTGCCAGCAGCTTAGATACGGGCACTGAAGCTTTCTTT. As protein: CASSLDTGTEAFF.

This clonotype was observed a handful of times. The chain links TRBV6-6 to TRBJ1-1; TRBD1 agrees at 9 bases. J lost 1 base, V lost 4 bases, and 4 bases had no gene match. The CDR3 spans 15 residues. Germline CDR1 is MNHNY and CDR2 is SVGAGI (reference sequence). The CDR3 DNA sequence: TGTGCCAGCAGTTTCACAGGGGGCCAGAACACTGAAGCTTTCTTT. Translation: CASSFTGGQNTEAFF.

Note on this clonotype: Since a much larger clone is just one base distant, this may be a read error. The chain employs TRBV4-2 and TRBJ2-3; 11 positions match TRBD2. The CDR3 consists of 17 residues. Germline-derived CDR1 and CDR2 are LGHNA and YNFKEQ. The CDR3 region has the DNA TGTGTCAGCAGCCCAGAGCCTATAGCGGGGGGGCGAGATACGCAGTATTTT. It specifies CVSSPEPIAGGRDTQYF.

CDR3 sequence reads: CATSAPGTGRETQYF. DNA for the CDR3: TGTGCCACCAGCGCCCCCGGGACAGGGAGAGAGACCCAGTACTTC. The chain recombines TRBV24-1 with TRBJ2-5; 9 bases are shared with TRBD1. The CDR3 spans 15 residues. Germline CDR1 and CDR2: KGHDR and SFDVKD. The trim removed 7 bases at V and 4 bases at J, leaving 9 bases unmatched.

The table lists this clonotype with many counts. The chain joins TRBV29-1 to TRBJ1-1; D possibly corresponds to TRBD1 (5 bases). This CDR3 contains 13 residues. The V gene lost 5 bases and the J gene lost 3 bases, with 13 bases spanning the gap. Germline CDR1 is SQVTM and CDR2 is ANQGSEA. Here the CDR3 reads CSVKGRVDTEAFF. In DNA form, the CDR3 reads TGCAGCGTTAAGGGCAGGGTTGACACTGAAGCTTTCTTT.

The sample holds many counts of this clonotype. The chain combines TRBV10-3 with TRBJ1-1; no definite D call. CDR1 is ENHRY, CDR2 SYGVKD, per germline. Trimming stripped 8 bases from V and 3 bases from J, with 7 bases between. This CDR3 is 11 amino acids long. The chain's CDR3 is CAISGDTEAFF. DNA of the CDR3: TGTGCCATCTCAGGAGACACTGAAGCTTTCTTT.

V and J are TRBV7-2 and TRBJ2-7, with D tentatively TRBD2 (5 bases). The V end was cut by 1 base, the J end by 9 bases, with 10 bases between. The length of the CDR3 is 12 residues. CDR1 is SGHTA, CDR2 FQGNSA, per germline. As DNA, the CDR3 is TGTGCCAGCAGCTTAGGGCGCCTAGCGCAGTACTTC. It yields the protein CASSLGRLAQYF.

This clonotype has at least ten counts. The chain couples TRBV18 to TRBJ2-2; D is perhaps TRBD1 (6 bases). The V end was cut by 6 bases, the J end by 5 bases, with 13 bases between. The CDR3 contains 14 residues. The germline CDR1 and CDR2 sequences are KGHSH and LQKENI. CDR3 bases: TGTGCCAGCTCCCTCCGGACAGAAACCGGGGAGCTGTTTTTT. Its translation is CASSLRTETGELFF.

Many counts were recorded for this clonotype. The chain joins TRBV29-1 to TRBJ2-3; TRBD1 or TRBD2 may be the D gene (5 bases each). Between the trimmed V and J ends, which lost 4 bases and 4 bases, there was a span of 12 bases. The CDR3 is made up of 13 amino acids. Germline values: CDR1 SQVTM, CDR2 ANQGSEA. The CDR3 spells CSVGGYGADTQYF. CDR3 DNA: TGCAGCGTTGGGGGCTACGGGGCAGATACGCAGTATTTT.

This clonotype was picked up a small number of times. The rearrangement joins TRBV6-5 to TRBJ1-6, with TRBD1 matching over 7 bases. Germline CDR1 is MNHEY and CDR2 is SVGAGI. Trimming cost V 6 bases and J 3 bases; bases outside gene matches: 8. This CDR3 comprises 16 residues. The CDR3 coding sequence is TGTGCCAGCAGATGGTCACAGGGGTACTATAATTCACCCCTCCACTTT. This gives the protein CASRWSQGYYNSPLHF.